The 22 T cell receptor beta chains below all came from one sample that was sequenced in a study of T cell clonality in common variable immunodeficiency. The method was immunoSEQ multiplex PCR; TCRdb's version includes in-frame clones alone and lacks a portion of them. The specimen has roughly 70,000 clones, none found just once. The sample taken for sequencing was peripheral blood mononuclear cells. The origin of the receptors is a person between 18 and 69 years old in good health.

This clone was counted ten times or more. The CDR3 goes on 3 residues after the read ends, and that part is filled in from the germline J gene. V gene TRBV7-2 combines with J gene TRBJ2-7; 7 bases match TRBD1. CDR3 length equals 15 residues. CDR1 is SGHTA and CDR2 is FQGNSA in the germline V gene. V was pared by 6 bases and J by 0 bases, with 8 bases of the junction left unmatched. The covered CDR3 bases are TGTGCCAGCAGTTTCCCCGGGACAGCCTCCTACGAG. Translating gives CASSFPGTASYE. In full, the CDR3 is CASSFPGTASYEQYF.

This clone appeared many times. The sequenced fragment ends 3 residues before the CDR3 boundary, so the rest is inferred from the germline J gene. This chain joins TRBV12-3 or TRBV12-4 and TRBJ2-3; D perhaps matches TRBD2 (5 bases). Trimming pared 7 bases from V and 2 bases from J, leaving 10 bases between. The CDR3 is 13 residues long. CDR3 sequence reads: CASTQLDTDTQYF. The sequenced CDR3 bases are TGTGCCAGCACCCAACTAGACACAGATACG.

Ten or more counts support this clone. This CDR3 reads CATSKRTSSYNEQFF. The sequenced CDR3 bases are TGTGCCACCAGCAAAAGGACTAGCTCCTACAATGAG. The V and J genes are TRBV15 and TRBJ2-1, with TRBD2 matching 7 bases. The observed sequence ends 3 residues before the CDR3 terminus, with the missing tail filled in from the germline J gene. The CDR3 covers 15 residues. Germline V gene lookup returns CDR1 LNHNV and CDR2 YYDKDF (reference sequence). V dropped 4 bases and J dropped 0; count of bases not matched to a gene: 3.

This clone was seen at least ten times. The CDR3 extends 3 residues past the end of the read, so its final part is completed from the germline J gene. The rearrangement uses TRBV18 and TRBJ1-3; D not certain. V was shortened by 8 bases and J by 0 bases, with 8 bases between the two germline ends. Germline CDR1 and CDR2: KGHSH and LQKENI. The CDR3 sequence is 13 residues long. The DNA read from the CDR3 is TGTGCCAGCCACTACACCTCTGGAAACACC. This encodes CASHYTSGNT. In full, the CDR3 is CASHYTSGNTIYF.

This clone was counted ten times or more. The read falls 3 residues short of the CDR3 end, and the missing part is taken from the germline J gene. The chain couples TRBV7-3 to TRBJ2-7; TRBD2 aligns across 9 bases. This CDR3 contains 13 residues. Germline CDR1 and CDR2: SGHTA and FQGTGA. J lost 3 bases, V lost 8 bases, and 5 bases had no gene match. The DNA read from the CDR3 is TGTGCCAGCTGGGGACTAGCCGACTACGAG. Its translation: CASWGLADYE. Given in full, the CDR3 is CASWGLADYEQYF.

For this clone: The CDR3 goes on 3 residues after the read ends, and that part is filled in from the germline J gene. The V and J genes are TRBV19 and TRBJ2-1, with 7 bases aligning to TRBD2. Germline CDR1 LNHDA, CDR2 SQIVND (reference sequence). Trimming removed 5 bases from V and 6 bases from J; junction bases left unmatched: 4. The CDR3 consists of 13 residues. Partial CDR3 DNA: TGTGCCAGTAGTCTAACGGGGGGCAATGAG. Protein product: CASSLTGGNE. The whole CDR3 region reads CASSLTGGNEQFF.

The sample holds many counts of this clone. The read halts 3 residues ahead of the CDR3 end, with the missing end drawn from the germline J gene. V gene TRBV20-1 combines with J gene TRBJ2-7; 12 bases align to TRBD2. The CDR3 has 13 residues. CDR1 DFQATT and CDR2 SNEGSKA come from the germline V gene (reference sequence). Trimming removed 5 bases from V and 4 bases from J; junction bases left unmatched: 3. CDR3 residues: CSARLAGAYEQYF. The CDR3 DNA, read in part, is TGCAGTGCTCGACTAGCGGGAGCGTACGAG.

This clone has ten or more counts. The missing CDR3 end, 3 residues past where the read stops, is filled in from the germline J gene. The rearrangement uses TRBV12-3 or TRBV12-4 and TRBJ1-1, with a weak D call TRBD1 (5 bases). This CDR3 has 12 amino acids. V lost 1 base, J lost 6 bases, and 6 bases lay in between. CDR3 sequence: CASSLGGPEAFF. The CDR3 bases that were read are TGTGCCAGCAGTTTAGGGGGCCCTGAA.

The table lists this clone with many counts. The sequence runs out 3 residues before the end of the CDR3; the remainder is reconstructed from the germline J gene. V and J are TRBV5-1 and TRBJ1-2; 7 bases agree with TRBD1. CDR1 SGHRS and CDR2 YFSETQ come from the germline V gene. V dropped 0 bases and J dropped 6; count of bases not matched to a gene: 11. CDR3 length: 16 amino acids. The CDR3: CASSLEGGTARDGYTF. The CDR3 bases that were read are TGCGCCAGCAGCTTGGAAGGAGGGACAGCTAGGGATGGC.

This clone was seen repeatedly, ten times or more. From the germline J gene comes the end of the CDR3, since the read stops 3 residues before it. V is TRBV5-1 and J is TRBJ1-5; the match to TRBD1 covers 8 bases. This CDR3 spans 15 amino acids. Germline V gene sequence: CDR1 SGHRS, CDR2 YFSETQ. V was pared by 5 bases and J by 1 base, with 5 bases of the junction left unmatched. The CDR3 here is CASRLGQGSNQPQHF. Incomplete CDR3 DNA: TGCGCCAGCAGGCTCGGACAGGGAAGCAATCAGCCC.

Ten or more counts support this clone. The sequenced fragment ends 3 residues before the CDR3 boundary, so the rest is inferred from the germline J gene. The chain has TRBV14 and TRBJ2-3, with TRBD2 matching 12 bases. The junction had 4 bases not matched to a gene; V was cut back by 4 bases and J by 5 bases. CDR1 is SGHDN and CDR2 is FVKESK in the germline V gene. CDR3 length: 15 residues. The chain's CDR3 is CASSPLAGGIDTQYF. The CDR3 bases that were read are TGTGCCAGCAGCCCACTAGCGGGGGGAATAGATACG.

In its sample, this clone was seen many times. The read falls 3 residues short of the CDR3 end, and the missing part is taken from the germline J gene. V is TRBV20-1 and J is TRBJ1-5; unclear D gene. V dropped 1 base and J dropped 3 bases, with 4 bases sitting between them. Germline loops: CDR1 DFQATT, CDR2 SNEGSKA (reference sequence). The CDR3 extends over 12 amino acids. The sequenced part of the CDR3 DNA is TGCAGTGCTAGAGGGCCCAATCAGCCC. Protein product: CSARGPNQP. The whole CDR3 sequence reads CSARGPNQPQHF.

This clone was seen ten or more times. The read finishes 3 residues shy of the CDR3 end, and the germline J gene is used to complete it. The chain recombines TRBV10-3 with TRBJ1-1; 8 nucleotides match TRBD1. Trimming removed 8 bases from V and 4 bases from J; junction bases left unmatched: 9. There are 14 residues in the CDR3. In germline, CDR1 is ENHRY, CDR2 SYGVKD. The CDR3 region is CAIGDRSRGTEAFF. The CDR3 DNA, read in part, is TGTGCCATCGGGGACAGGTCGAGGGGCACTGAA.

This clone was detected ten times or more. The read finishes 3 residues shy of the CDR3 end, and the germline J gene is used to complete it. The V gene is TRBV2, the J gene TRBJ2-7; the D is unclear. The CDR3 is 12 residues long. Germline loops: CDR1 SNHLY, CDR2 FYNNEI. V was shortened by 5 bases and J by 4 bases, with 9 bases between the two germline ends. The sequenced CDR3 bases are TGTGCCAGCAGTAGACACCCTTACGAG. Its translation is CASSRHPYE. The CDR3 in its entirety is CASSRHPYEQYF.

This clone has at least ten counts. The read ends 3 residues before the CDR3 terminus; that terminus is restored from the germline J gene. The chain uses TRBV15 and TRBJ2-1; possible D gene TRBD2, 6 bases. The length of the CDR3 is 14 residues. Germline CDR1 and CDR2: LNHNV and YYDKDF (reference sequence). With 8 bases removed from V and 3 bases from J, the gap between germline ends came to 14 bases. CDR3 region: CATAEGTFYNEQFF. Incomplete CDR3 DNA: TGTGCCACCGCCGAGGGGACTTTCTACAATGAG.

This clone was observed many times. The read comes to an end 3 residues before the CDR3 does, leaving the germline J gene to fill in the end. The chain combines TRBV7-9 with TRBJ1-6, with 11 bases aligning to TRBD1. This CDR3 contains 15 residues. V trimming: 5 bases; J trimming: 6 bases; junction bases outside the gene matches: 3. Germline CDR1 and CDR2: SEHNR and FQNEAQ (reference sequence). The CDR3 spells CASSPGTGGNSPLHF. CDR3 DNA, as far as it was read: TGTGCCAGCAGCCCCGGGACAGGGGGTAATTCACCC.

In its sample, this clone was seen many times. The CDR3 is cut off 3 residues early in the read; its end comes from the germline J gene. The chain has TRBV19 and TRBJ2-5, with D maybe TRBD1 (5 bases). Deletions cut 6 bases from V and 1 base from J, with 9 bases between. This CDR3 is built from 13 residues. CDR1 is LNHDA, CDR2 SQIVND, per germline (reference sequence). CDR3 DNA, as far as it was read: TGTGCCAGTAGAGGACATTCCCAAGAGACC. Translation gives CASRGHSQET. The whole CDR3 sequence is CASRGHSQETQYF.

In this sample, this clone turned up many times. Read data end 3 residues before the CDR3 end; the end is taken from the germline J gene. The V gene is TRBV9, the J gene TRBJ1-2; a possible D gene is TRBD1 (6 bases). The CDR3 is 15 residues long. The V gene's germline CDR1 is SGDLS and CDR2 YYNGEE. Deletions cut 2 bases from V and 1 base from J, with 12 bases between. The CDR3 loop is CASSVLTGSNYGYTF. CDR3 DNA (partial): TGTGCCAGCAGCGTCCTCACAGGGAGTAACTATGGC.

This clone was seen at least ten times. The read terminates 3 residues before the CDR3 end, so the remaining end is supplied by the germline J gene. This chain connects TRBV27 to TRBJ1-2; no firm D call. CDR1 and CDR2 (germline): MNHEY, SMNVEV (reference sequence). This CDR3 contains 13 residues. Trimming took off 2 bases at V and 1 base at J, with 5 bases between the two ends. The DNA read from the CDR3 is TGTGCCAGCAGTTTAACAGTTAACTATGGC. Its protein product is CASSLTVNYG. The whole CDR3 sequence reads CASSLTVNYGYTF.

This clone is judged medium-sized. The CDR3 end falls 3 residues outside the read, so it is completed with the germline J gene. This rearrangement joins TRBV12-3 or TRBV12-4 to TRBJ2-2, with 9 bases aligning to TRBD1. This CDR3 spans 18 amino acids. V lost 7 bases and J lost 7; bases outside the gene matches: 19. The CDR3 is CASILGGDRVPFGGELFF. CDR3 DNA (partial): TGTGCCAGCATCCTGGGGGGGGACAGGGTGCCGTTTGGCGGGGAG.

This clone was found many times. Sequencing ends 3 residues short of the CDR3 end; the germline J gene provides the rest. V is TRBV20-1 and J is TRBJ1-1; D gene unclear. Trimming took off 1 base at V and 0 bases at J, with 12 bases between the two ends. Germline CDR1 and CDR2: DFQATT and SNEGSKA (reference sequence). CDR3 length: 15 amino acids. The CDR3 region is CSARVKLTLNTEAFF. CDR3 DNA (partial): TGCAGTGCTAGAGTCAAGCTAACCTTGAACACTGAA.

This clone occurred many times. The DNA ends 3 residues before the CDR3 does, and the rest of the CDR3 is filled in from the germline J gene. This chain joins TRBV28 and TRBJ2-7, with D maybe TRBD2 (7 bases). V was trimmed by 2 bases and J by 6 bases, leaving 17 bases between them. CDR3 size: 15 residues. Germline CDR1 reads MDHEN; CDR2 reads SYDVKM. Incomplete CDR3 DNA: TGTGCCAGCAGTTTAGGGGGGGGGCGCTTTACCGAG. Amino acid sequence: CASSLGGGRFTE. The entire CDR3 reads CASSLGGGRFTEQYF.